This TCR beta chain stems from a study of identifying expanded T cells in peripheral blood. CDR3 size: 18 residues. The table came from immunoSEQ multiplex PCR; TCRdb's copy has only in-frame clones and leaves some out. Here the sample spans about 100,000 clones, 88% being singletons. Comments on this clone: Its target is unknown.

Study-level results: Roughly 2-week clone count variance significantly increased as total template count grew. About 1.2 clones differed between technical replicates, versus about 15 and 19 over time.

This TCR came from a person between 18 and 70 years old in good health. Sequencing was carried out using blood. V is TRBV21-1 and J is TRBJ2-3; no check of the table's D call, TRBD2, against the DNA was made. TRBV21-1 is noted as a pseudogene. The CDR3 loop is CASSTGLAGGPVADTQYF. The CDR3 DNA follows: TGTGCCAGCAGTACCGGACTAGCGGGAGGGCCTGTCGCAGATACGCAGTATTTT.